The entry below gives a single T cell receptor beta chain sequence along with its context. Its specificity is unknown. This entry comes from a study of a mutant IDH1 vaccine in newly diagnosed glioma. Study information: The study held visit V12 at week 35 and visit V13 at week 47.

The germline gives CDR1 SGDLS, CDR2 YYNGEE. This CDR3 comprises 14 residues. V shed 0 bases and J shed 4 bases, with 8 bases lying between them. This table comes from immunoSEQ multiplex PCR, and its TCRdb copy is limited to in-frame clones, with some not included. The top ten clones hold 5.1% of a sample with about 42,000 clones, approximately 83% of them seen once. The time point was: week 35, safety follow-up. Vaccination comprised doses that each held 300 ug of mutant IDH1 20-mer peptide, plus topical imiquimod. The receptor comes from a woman between 50 and 59 years old with glioma. The chain uses TRBV9 and TRBJ2-1; D unresolved. The sample here was PBMCs, taken from a glioma patient whose treatment included an IDH1 peptide vaccine. CDR3 amino acids: CASSVAGRYNEQFF. CDR3 nucleotide sequence: TGTGCCAGCAGCGTAGCCGGAAGGTACAATGAGCAGTTCTTC.